The rows below give T cell receptor beta chains drawn from one sample of a study of technical replicates of blood from several donors. Produced via immunoSEQ multiplex PCR; TCRdb's table is partial and in-frame only. This sample has about 70,000 clones, with 90% to 95% found just once. Source material: T cells isolated from PBMCs. These receptors were collected from a human donor in good health. Each CDR3 is given with its conserved first and last residue. D genes are given only for firm matches. The size entry is marked missing in some rows and otherwise reads once, few, many or a size class.

d_call j_call clone_size v_call cdr3_aa cdr3_nt
TRBD2 TRBJ2-5 . TRBV6-5 CASSYSSGRETQYF TGTGCCAGCAGTTACTCTAGCGGGAGAGAGACCCAGTACTTC
. TRBJ2-7 . TRBV5-1 CASSLKRGSSYEQYF TGCGCCAGCAGCTTGAAGAGGGGGAGCTCCTACGAGCAGTACTTC
. TRBJ2-6 . TRBV29-1 CSVPTMFGANVLTF TGCAGCGTTCCTACTATGTTCGGGGCCAACGTCCTGACTTTC
TRBD2 TRBJ2-1 . TRBV5-1 CASSLALTSGRAQSSYNEQFF TGCGCCAGCAGCTTAGCCCTGACTAGCGGGAGGGCCCAAAGCTCCTACAATGAGCAGTTCTTC
TRBD2 TRBJ2-7 . TRBV2 CASSGTSGRTLTTYEQYF TGTGCCAGCAGTGGGACTAGCGGGAGGACCTTGACTACCTACGAGCAGTACTTC
. TRBJ1-1 . TRBV5-6 CASSLVDIKNTEAFF TGTGCCAGCAGCTTGGTGGACATCAAGAACACTGAAGCTTTCTTT
TRBD1 TRBJ2-7 . TRBV7-3 CASSLGGTGTPYEQYF TGTGCCAGCAGCTTAGGGGGGACAGGGACCCCCTACGAGCAGTACTTC
. TRBJ1-2 . TRBV5-6 CASSWRAGTDGYTF TGTGCCAGCAGCTGGAGGGCCGGGACGGATGGCTACACCTTC
. TRBJ2-7 . TRBV11-2 CASNGNYEQYF TGTGCCAGCAACGGGAACTACGAGCAGTACTTC
. TRBJ2-4 . TRBV10-3 CAISGQGNIQYF TGTGCCATCAGTGGGCAGGGGAACATTCAGTACTTC
TRBD2 TRBJ2-3 . TRBV2 CASSEIGLAGDADTQYF TGTGCCAGCAGTGAAATTGGACTAGCGGGAGATGCAGATACGCAGTATTTT
. TRBJ1-5 . TRBV28 CASREGDQPQHF TGTGCCAGCAGAGAAGGGGATCAGCCCCAGCATTTT
. TRBJ2-3 . TRBV10-3 CAISESLAPGTDTQYF TGTGCCATCAGTGAGTCGTTAGCGCCTGGCACAGATACGCAGTATTTT
. TRBJ2-7 . TRBV18 CASSVPGQNYEQYF TGTGCCAGCTCCGTACCGGGACAAAACTACGAGCAGTACTTC
TRBD2 TRBJ2-7 once TRBV11-2 CASSLVGASGFYEQYF TGTGCCAGCAGCTTAGTAGGGGCTAGCGGGTTCTACGAGCAGTACTTC
TRBD1 TRBJ1-5 . TRBV27 CASSFKIGTGFNQPQHF TGTGCCAGCAGTTTTAAGATCGGGACAGGGTTCAATCAGCCCCAGCATTTT
TRBD1 TRBJ2-1 . TRBV6-5 CASSYPSRDRTNEQFF TGTGCCAGCAGTTACCCGTCCCGGGACAGGACCAATGAGCAGTTCTTC
. TRBJ1-5 once TRBV5-1 CASSSAGDQPQHF TGCGCCAGCAGCTCCGCGGGGGATCAGCCCCAGCATTTT
. TRBJ2-1 . TRBV11-1 CASRLRDEQFF TGTGCCAGCAGACTGAGGGATGAGCAGTTCTTC
TRBD2 TRBJ2-1 . TRBV25-1 CASSVLAGVDEQFF TGTGCCAGCAGTGTACTAGCGGGAGTTGATGAGCAGTTCTTC
TRBD1 TRBJ2-7 . TRBV5-6 CASSQGTGLLPYEQYF TGTGCCAGCAGCCAAGGGACAGGGCTTTTGCCTTACGAGCAGTACTTC
. TRBJ2-5 once TRBV6-1 CASRTGETQYF TGTGCCAGCAGGACAGGAGAGACCCAGTACTTC
TRBD2 TRBJ2-1 . TRBV11-3 CASMPSWTSERRSGDEQFF TGTGCCAGCATGCCCTCATGGACTAGCGAGAGGAGGAGCGGAGATGAGCAGTTCTTC
. TRBJ1-1 . TRBV19 CASSIDRLDTEAFF TGTGCCAGTAGTATTGACAGGCTGGACACTGAAGCTTTCTTT
TRBD1 TRBJ2-7 . TRBV14 CASSPTGVSYEQYF TGTGCCAGCAGCCCGACAGGGGTTTCGTACGAGCAGTACTTC
TRBD1 TRBJ1-1 once TRBV2 CASSEDRWNTEAFF TGTGCCAGCAGTGAGGACAGGTGGAACACTGAAGCTTTCTTT
. TRBJ2-3 . TRBV2 CASSQLVGTDTQYF TGTGCCAGCAGTCAACTCGTGGGCACAGATACGCAGTATTTT
. TRBJ1-2 . TRBV7-2 CASSLGQVNGYTF TGTGCCAGCAGCTTAGGACAGGTCAATGGCTACACCTTC
TRBD1 TRBJ1-4 . TRBV4-3 CASSQVYRGYEKLFF TGCGCCAGCAGCCAAGTATACAGGGGGTATGAAAAACTGTTTTTT
. TRBJ2-3 . TRBV15 CATSRVGGTDTQYF TGTGCCACCAGCAGAGTGGGGGGAACAGATACGCAGTATTTT
TRBD2 TRBJ2-5 . TRBV29-1 CSAGGLARGETQYF TGCAGCGCCGGGGGACTAGCGAGGGGGGAGACCCAGTACTTC
TRBD1 TRBJ1-2 . TRBV9 CASSATGGVYGYTF TGTGCCAGCAGCGCAACAGGGGGAGTCTATGGCTACACCTTC
. TRBJ2-1 . TRBV5-6 CASSPGLYSYNEQFF TGTGCCAGCAGCCCGGGACTTTACTCCTACAATGAGCAGTTCTTC
TRBD1 TRBJ2-7 . TRBV4-3 CASSQGLGTAYEQYF TGCGCCAGCAGCCAAGGCCTCGGGACAGCCTACGAGCAGTACTTC
. TRBJ2-7 . TRBV9 CASSAQAALNYEQYF TGTGCCAGCAGCGCACAGGCAGCCCTAAACTACGAGCAGTACTTC
TRBD1 TRBJ1-2 once TRBV29-1 CSVLGQGTYGYTF TGCAGCGTTCTGGGACAGGGGACTTATGGCTACACCTTC
. TRBJ1-1 . TRBV7-3 CASSLADGVSTEAFF TGTGCCAGCAGCTTAGCTGACGGGGTGAGCACTGAAGCTTTCTTT
TRBD2 TRBJ2-3 . TRBV10-2 CASSDQSGSAPSTDTQYF TGCGCCAGCAGTGATCAGAGCGGGAGCGCACCTAGCACAGATACGCAGTATTTT
TRBD2 TRBJ2-2 . TRBV4-3 CASSRGLAGPTGELFF TGCGCCAGCAGCAGGGGACTAGCGGGCCCCACCGGGGAGCTGTTTTTT
TRBD2 TRBJ2-1 . TRBV5-6 CASSLESGAYNEQFF TGTGCCAGCAGCTTGGAGAGCGGGGCTTACAATGAGCAGTTCTTC
. TRBJ1-1 . TRBV28 CASRDYPKDTEAFF TGTGCCAGCAGGGACTACCCGAAAGACACTGAAGCTTTCTTT
. TRBJ2-5 . TRBV9 CASSVSTGVQETQYF TGTGCCAGCAGCGTATCGACGGGAGTCCAAGAGACCCAGTACTTC
. TRBJ2-7 once TRBV4-1 CASSQDTSGEQYF TGCGCCAGCAGCCAAGATACGTCGGGAGAGCAGTACTTC
. TRBJ2-1 once TRBV12-2 CASRSSGRVYNEQFF TGTGCAAGTCGTTCGAGCGGGAGGGTGTACAATGAGCAGTTCTTC
. TRBJ2-5 . TRBV11-2 CASSSLETQYF TGTGCCAGCAGCTCCCTAGAGACCCAGTACTTC
TRBD2 TRBJ2-7 . TRBV28 CASSEVTAGGPSYEQYF TGTGCCAGCAGCGAAGTGACGGCGGGAGGGCCTTCGTACGAGCAGTACTTC
. TRBJ2-7 . TRBV29-1 CSVEFRRNSYEQYF TGCAGCGTTGAATTTCGGAGAAACTCCTACGAGCAGTACTTC
. TRBJ2-2 . TRBV13 CASSLWARTNTGELFF TGTGCCAGCAGCCTATGGGCGAGAACGAACACCGGGGAGCTGTTTTTT
. TRBJ2-1 . TRBV7-9 CASSFDGYHNEQFF TGTGCCAGCAGCTTTGACGGGTACCACAATGAGCAGTTCTTC
TRBD2 TRBJ2-5 . TRBV11-2 CASSTSGSFEYF TGTGCCAGCAGCACTAGCGGGAGTTTCGAGTACTTC
. TRBJ2-2 . TRBV29-1 CSVRIAGIAGELFF TGCAGCGTTAGGATTGCGGGGATAGCCGGGGAGCTGTTTTTT
TRBD1 TRBJ1-2 . TRBV6-1 CASSDGQGLLGYTF TGTGCCAGCAGTGACGGACAGGGATTGTTGGGCTACACCTTC
TRBD1 TRBJ1-5 . TRBV12-5 CASGLAPGTGINQPQHF TGTGCTAGTGGTTTGGCCCCCGGGACAGGGATCAATCAGCCCCAGCATTTT
TRBD2 TRBJ2-1 . TRBV7-3 CASSFNWRENEQFF TGTGCCAGCAGCTTTAACTGGCGGGAGAATGAGCAGTTCTTC